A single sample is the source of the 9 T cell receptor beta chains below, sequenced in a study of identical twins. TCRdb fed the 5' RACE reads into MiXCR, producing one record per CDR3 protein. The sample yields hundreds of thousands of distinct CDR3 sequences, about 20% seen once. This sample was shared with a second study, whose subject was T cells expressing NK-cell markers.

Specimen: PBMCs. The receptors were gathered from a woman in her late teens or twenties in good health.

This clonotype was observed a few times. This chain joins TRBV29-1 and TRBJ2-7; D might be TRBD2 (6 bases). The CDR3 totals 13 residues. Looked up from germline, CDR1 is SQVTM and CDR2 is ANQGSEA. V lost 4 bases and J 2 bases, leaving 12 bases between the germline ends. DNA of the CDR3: TGCAGCGTTGCCGCTAGCGATGCCTACGAGCAGTACTTC. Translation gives CSVAASDAYEQYF.

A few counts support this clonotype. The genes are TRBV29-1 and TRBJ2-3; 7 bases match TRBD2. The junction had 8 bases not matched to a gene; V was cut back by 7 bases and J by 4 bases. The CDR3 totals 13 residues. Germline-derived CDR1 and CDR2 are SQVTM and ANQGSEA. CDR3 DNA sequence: TGCAGCGCCGAACGGGGGAGGGCAGATACGCAGTATTTT. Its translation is CSAERGRADTQYF.

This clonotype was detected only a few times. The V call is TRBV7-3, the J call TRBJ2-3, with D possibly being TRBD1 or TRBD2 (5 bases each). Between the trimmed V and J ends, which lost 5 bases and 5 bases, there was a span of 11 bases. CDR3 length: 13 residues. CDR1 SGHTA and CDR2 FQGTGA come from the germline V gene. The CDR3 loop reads CASSMRGRDTQYF. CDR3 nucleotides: TGTGCCAGCAGCATGAGGGGTAGAGATACGCAGTATTTT.

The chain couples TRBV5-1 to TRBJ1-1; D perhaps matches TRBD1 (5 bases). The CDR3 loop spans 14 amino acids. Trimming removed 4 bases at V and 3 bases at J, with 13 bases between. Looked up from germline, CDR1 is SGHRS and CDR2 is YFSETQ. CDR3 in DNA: TGCGCCAGCAGCGGTCGACAGCGGGACACTGAAGCTTTCTTT. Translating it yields CASSGRQRDTEAFF.

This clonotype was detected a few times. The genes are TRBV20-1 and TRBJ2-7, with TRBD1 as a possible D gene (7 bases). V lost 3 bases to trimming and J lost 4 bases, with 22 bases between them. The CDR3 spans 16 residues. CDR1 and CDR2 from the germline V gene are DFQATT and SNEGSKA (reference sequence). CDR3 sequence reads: CSARGGDGTVTYEQYF. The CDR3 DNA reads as TGCAGTGCTAGGGGGGGAGATGGGACAGTAACGTACGAGCAGTACTTC.

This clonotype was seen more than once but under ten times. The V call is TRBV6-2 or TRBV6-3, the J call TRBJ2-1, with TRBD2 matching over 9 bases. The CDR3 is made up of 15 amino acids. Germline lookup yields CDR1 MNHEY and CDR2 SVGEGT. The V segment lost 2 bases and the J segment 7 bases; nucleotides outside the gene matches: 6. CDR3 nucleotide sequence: TGTGCCAGCAGTTACGGCCTAGCGGGGTCGAATGAGCAGTTCTTC. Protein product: CASSYGLAGSNEQFF.

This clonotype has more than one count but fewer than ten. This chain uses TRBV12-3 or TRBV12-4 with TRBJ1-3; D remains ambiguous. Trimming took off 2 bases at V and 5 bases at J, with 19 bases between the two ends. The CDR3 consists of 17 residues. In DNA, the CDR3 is TGTGCCAGCAGTTTACGGGAGAACGTCTCTCCCCGAAACACCATATATTTT. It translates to CASSLRENVSPRNTIYF.

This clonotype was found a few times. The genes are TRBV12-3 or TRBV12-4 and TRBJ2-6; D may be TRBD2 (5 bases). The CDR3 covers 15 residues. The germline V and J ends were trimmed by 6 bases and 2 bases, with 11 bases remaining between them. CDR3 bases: TGTGCCAGCAGACGACAACTAGCTGGGGCCAACGTCCTGACTTTC. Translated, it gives CASRRQLAGANVLTF.

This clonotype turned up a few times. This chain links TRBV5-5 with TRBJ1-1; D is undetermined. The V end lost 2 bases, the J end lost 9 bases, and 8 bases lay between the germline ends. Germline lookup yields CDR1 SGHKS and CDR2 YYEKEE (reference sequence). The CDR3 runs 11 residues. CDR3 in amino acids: CASSLVDKAFF. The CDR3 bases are TGTGCCAGCAGCTTAGTCGATAAAGCTTTCTTT.